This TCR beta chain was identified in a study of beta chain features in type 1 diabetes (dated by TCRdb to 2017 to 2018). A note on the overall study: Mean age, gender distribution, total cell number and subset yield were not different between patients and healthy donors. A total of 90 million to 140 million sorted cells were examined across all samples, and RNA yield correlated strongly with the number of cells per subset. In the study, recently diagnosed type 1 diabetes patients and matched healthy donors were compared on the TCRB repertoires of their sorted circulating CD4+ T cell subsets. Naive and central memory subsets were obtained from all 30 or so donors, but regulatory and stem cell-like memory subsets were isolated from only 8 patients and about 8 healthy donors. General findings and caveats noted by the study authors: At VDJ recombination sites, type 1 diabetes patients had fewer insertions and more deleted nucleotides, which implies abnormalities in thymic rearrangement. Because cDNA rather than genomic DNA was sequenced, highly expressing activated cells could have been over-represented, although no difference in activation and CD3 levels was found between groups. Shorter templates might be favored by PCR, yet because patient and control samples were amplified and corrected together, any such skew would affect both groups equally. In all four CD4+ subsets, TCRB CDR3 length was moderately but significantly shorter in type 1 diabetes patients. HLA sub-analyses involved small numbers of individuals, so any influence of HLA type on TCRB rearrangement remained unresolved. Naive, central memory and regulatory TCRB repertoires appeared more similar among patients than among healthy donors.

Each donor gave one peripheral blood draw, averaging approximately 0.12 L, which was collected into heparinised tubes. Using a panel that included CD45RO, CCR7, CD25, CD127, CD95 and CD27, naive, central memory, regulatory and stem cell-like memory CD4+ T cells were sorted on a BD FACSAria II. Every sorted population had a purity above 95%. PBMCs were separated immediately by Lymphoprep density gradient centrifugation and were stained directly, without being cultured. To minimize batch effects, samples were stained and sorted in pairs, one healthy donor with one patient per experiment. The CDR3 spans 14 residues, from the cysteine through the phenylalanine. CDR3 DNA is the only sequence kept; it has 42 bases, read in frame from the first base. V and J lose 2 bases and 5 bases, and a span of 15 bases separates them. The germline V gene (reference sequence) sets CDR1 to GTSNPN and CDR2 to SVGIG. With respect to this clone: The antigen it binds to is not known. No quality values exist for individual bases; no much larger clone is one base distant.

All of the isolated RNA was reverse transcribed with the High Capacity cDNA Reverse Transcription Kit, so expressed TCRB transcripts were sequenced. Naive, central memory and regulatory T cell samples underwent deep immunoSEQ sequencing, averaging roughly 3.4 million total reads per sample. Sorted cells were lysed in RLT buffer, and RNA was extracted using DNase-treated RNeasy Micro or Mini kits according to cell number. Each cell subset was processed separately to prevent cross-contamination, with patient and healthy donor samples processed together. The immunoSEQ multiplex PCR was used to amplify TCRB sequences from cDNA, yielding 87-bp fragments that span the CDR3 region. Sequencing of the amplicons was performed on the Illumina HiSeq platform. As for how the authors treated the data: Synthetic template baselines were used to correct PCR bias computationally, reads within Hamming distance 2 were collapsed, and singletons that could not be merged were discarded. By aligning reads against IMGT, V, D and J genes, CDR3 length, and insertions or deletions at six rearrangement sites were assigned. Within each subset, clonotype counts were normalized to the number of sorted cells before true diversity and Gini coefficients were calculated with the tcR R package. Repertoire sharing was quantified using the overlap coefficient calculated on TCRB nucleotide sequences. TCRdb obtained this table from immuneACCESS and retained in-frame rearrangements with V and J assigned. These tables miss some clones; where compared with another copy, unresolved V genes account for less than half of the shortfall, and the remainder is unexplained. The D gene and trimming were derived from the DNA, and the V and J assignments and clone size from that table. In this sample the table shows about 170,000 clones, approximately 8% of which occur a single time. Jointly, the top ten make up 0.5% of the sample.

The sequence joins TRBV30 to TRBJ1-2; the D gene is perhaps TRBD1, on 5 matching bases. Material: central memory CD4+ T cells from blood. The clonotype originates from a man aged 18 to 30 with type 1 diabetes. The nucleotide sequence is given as TGTGCCTGGAGTAGAGCAGGGATTGGGTATGGCTACACCTTC. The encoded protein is CAWSRAGIGYGYTF.